This T cell receptor beta chain was sequenced during a study of beta chain features in type 1 diabetes. Study findings and constraints: Among patients with Type 1 diabetes, TCRB CDR3s were moderately but significantly shorter in every one of the four CD4+ subsets. Sequencing the cDNA could make cells with high TCR expression show up more than they should.

Reverse transcription of all isolated RNA meant that expressed TCRB transcripts were sequenced. The table came from immunoSEQ multiplex PCR; TCRdb's copy has only in-frame clones and leaves some out. The data hold approximately 14,000 clones, with approximately 68% observed a single time. With regard to this clone: Its antigen is as yet unknown.

CDR1 SGHTA and CDR2 FQGTGA come from the germline V gene. Deletions cut 5 bases from V and 1 base from J, with 13 bases between. This CDR3 is built from 15 residues. This clonotype was obtained from a woman aged 18-29 years with type 1 diabetes. The sample taken for sequencing was stem cell memory CD4+ T cells from blood. The chain carries TRBV7-3 and TRBJ2-3, with a possible D match to TRBD1 (6 bases). The chain's CDR3 is CASSPQGLRTDTQYF. In DNA form, the CDR3 reads TGTGCCAGCAGCCCACAGGGCCTCCGCACAGATACGCAGTATTTT.